The sample holds many counts of the clone carrying this TCR beta chain. Its target is unknown. This sample stems from a study of regulatory T cells in long-lasting Graves disease. Whole-study results and caveats: More public clonotypes were shared by persistent patients (approximately 3,000) than by new patients (about 970).

Time point indicated: newly diagnosed GD, antithyroid drugs for less than 3 months. PBMCs provided the RNA from which the TCR library was made. Per the germline V gene, CDR1 is SEHNR and CDR2 is FQNEAQ (reference sequence). The CDR3 is 14 residues long. With 7 bases removed from V and 1 base from J, the gap between germline ends came to 14 bases. For TCR beta, libraries came from iRepertoire HTBI primers and Arm-PCR of CDR3 regions. TCRdb called the multiplex PCR reads again in MiXCR, with one record for every CDR3 protein. The table shows about 420,000 distinct CDR3 sequences, with roughly 17% occurring only once. A further study also used this sample, focusing on T cells in Graves' hyperthyroidism and ophthalmopathy. This second study says: Every diagnosis used clinical symptoms, serum thyroxine and TRAb, thyroid ultrasound and orbital computed tomography. TCR CDR3 underwent first-round RT-PCR with the HTBI primer set. Prediction of ophthalmopathy progression came a median around 6.5 months pre-onset.

Sample: peripheral blood mononuclear cells (PBMCs), taken at new diagnosis, from a patient treated with antithyroid drugs. V is TRBV7-9 and J is TRBJ2-7; tentatively, D is TRBD2 (6 bases). The clonotype originates from a young woman with Graves disease. Here the CDR3 DNA reads TGTGCCAGCAACCTATTGGGACTTTCCTACGAGCAGTACTTC. Its translation: CASNLLGLSYEQYF.